Here is one T cell receptor (beta chain) with its context. Within the sample, other DNA sequences also encode this same CDR3. This specimen comes from a study of control samples from healthy donors and cancer patients. Trimming removed 5 bases from V and 5 bases from J; junction bases left unmatched: 9. The germline CDR1 and CDR2 sequences are MGHDK and SYGVNS. There are 15 residues in the CDR3. The table came from immunoSEQ multiplex PCR; TCRdb's copy has only in-frame clones and leaves some out. The table includes 51,000 or so clones, 75% to 90% detected once. The TCR was taken from a man between 65 and 85 years old in good health. The material sequenced was blood. The V call is TRBV25-1, the J call TRBJ2-5, with 9 bases matching TRBD2. The CDR3 loop reads CASSLAGRGGETQYF. The CDR3 coding sequence is TGTGCCAGCAGTCTTGCGGGGCGGGGGGGGGAGACCCAGTACTTC.